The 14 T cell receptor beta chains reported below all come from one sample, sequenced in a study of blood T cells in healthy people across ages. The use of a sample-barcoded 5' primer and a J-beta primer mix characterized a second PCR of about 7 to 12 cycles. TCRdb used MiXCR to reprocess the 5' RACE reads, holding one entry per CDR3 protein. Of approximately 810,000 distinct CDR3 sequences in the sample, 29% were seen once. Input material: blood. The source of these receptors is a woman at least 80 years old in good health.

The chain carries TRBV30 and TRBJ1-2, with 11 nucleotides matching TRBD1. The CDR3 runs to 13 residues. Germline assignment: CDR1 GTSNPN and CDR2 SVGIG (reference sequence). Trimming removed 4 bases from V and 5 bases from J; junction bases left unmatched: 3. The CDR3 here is CAWTGQGAYGYTF. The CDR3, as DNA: TGTGCCTGGACTGGACAGGGGGCGTATGGCTACACCTTC.

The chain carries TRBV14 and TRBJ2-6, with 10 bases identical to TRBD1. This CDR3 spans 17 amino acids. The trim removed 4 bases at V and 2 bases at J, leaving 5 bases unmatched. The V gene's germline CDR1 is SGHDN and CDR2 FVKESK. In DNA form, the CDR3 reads TGTGCCAGCAGCCCTGACAGGGGGCACGCTGGGGCCAACGTCCTGACTTTC. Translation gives CASSPDRGHAGANVLTF.

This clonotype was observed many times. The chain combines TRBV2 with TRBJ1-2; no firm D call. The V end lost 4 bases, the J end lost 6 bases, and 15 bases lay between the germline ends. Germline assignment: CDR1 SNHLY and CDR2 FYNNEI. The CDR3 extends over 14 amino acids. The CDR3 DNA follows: TGTGCCAGCAGTGGCCAACGGAGTCTTGATGGCTACACCTTC. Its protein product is CASSGQRSLDGYTF.

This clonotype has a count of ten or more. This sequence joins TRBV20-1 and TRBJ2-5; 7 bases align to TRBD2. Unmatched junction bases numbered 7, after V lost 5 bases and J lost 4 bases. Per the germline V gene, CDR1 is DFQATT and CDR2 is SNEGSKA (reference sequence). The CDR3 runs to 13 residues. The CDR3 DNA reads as TGCAGTGCTGGGGGGGGATATCTAGAGACCCAGTACTTC. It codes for CSAGGGYLETQYF.

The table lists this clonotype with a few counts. CDR3 in amino acids: CASSQDRTGKLFF. CDR3 nucleotides: TGTGCCAGCAGCCAAGATAGGACGGGGAAACTGTTTTTT. The V gene is TRBV3-1, the J gene TRBJ1-4, with unresolved D. The CDR3 covers 13 residues. Trimming cost V 0 bases and J 11 bases, with 10 bases left between them. The germline V gene encodes CDR1 LGHDT and CDR2 YNNKEL (reference sequence).

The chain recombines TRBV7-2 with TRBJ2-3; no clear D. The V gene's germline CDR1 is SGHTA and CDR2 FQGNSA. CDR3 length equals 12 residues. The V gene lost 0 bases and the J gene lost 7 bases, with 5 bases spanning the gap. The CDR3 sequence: CASSLATHTQYF. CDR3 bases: TGTGCCAGCAGCTTAGCGACGCATACGCAGTATTTT.

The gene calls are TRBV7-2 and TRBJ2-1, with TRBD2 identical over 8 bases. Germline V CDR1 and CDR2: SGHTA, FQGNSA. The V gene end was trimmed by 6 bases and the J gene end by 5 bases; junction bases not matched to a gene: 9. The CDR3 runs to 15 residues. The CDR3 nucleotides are TGTGCCAGCAGTTTTCCGACTAGCGTTAACAATGAGCAGTTCTTC. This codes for CASSFPTSVNNEQFF.

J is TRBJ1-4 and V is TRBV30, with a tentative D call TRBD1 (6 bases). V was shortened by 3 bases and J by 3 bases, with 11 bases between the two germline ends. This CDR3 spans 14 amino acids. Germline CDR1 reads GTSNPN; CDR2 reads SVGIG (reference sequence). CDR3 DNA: TGTGCCTGGAGCCGGGGGGCGGCTAATGAAAAACTGTTTTTT. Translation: CAWSRGAANEKLFF.

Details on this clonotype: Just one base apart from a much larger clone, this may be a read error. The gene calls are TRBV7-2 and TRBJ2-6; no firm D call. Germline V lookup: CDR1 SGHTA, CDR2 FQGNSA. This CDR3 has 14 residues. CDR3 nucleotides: TGTGCCAACAGCTTCGGCTCTGGGGCCAACGTCCTGACTTTC. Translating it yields CANSFGSGANVLTF.

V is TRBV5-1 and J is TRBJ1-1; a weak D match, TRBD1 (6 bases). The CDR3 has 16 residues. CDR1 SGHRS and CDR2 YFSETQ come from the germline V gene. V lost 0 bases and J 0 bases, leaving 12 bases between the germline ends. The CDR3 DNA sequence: TGCGCCAGCAGCTTGGAGGGACACCTCATGAACACTGAAGCTTTCTTT. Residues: CASSLEGHLMNTEAFF.

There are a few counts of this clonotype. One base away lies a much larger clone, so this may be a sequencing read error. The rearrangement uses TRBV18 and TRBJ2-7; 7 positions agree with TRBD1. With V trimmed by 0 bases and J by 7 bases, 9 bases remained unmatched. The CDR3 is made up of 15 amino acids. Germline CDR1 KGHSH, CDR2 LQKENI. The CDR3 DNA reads TGTGCCAGCTCACCACCGAGGCAAGGGGGCAATGAGCAGTACTTC. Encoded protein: CASSPPRQGGNEQYF.

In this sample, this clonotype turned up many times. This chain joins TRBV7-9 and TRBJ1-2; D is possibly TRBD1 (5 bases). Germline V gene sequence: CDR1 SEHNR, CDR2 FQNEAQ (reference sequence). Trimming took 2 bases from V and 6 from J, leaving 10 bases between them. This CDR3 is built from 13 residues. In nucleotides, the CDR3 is TGTGCCAGCAGCTTACGGCAGGGTGATGGCTACACCTTC. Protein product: CASSLRQGDGYTF.

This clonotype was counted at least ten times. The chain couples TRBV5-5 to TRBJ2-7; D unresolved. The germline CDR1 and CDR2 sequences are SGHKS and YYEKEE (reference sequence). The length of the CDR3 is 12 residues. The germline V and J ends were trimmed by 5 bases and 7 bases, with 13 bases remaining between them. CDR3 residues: CASRSDWGEQYF. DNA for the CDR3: TGTGCCAGCAGGAGCGATTGGGGAGAGCAGTACTTC.

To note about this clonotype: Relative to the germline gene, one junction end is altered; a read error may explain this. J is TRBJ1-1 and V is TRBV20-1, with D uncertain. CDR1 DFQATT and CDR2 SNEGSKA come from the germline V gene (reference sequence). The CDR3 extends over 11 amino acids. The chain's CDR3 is CRANRNTEAFF. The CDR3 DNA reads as TGCAGGGCTAACCGGAACACTGAAGCTTTCTTT.